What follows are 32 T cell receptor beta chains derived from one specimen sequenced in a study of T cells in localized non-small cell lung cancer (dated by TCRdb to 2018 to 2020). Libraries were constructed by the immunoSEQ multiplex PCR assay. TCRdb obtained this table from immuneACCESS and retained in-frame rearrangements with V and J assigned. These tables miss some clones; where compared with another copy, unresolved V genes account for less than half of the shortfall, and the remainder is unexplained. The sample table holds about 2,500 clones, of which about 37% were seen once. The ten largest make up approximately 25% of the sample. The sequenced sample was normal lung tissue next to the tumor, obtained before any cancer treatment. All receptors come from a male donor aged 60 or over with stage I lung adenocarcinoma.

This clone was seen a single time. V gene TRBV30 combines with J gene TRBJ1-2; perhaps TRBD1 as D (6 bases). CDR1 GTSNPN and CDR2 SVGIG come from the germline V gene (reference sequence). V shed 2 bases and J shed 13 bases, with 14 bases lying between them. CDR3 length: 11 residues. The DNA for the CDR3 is TGTGCCTGGAGTACCGGGGGGCCCCGCACCTTC. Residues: CAWSTGGPRTF.

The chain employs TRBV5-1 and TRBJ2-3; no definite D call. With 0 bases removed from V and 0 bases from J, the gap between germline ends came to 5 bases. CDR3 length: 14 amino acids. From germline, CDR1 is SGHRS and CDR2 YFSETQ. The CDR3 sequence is CASSLDSSTDTQYF. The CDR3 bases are TGCGCCAGCAGCTTGGACTCAAGCACAGATACGCAGTATTTT. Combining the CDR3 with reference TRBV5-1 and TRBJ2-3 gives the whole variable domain KAGVTQTPRYLIKTRGQQVTLSCSPISGHRSVSWYQQTPGQGLQFLFEYFSETQRNKGNFPGRFSGRQFSNSRSEMNVSTLELGDSALYLCASSLDSSTDTQYFGPGTRLTVL.

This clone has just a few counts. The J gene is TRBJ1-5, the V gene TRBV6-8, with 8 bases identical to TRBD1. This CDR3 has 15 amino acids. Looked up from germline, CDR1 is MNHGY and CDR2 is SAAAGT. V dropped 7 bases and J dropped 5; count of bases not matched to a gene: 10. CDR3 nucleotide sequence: TGTGCCAGCAAACCAATCACAGGGGGGGATCAGCCCCAGCATTTT. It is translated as CASKPITGGDQPQHF.

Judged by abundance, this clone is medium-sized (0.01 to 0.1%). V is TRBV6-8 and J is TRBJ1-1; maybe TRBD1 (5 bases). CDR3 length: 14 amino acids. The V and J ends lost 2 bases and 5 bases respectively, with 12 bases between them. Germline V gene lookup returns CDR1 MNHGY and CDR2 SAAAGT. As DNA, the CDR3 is TGTGCCAGCAGTTACCGAAGGGGTTCGACTGAAGCTTTCTTT. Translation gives CASSYRRGSTEAFF.

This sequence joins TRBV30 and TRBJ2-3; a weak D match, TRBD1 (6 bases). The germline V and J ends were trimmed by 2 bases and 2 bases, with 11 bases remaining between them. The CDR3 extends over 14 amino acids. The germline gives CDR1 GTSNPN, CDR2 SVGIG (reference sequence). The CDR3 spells CAWSKGDPTDTQYF. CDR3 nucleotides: TGTGCCTGGAGTAAGGGGGACCCCACAGATACGCAGTATTTT.

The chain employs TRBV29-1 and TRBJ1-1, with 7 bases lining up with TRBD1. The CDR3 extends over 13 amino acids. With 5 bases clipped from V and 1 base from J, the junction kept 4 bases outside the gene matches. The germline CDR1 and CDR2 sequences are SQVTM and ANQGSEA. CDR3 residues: CSVHAGGNTEAFF. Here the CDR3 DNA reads TGCAGCGTTCACGCAGGGGGGAACACTGAAGCTTTCTTT.

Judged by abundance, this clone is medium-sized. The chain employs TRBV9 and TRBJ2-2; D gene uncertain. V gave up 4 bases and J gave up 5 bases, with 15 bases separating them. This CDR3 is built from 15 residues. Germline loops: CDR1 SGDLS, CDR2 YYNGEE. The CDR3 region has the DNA TGTGCCAGCAGCCCCCTAGGCTGGGGAACCGGGGAGCTGTTTTTT. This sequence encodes CASSPLGWGTGELFF.

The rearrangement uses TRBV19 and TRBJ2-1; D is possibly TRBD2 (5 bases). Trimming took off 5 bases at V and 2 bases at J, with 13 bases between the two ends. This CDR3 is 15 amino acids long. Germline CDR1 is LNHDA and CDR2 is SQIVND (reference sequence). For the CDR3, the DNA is TGTGCCAGTAGTGCAAGCGGCAAAGCCTACAATGAGCAGTTCTTC. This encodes CASSASGKAYNEQFF.

The CDR3 reads CASSPRVGTENTEAFF. The DNA of the CDR3 is TGTGCCAGCTCACCACGGGTCGGGACAGAGAACACTGAAGCTTTCTTT. V usage is TRBV18 and J usage is TRBJ1-1, with 7 bases matching TRBD1. Germline CDR1 KGHSH, CDR2 LQKENI. V lost 1 base to trimming and J lost 1 base; unmatched junction nucleotides: 6. The CDR3 loop spans 16 amino acids.

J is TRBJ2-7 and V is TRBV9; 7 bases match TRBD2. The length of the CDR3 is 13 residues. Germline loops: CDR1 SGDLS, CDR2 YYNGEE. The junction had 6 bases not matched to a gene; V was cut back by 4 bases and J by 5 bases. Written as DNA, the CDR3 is TGTGCCAGCAGCATCGGGCGGGAGAACGAGCAGTACTTC. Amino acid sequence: CASSIGRENEQYF.

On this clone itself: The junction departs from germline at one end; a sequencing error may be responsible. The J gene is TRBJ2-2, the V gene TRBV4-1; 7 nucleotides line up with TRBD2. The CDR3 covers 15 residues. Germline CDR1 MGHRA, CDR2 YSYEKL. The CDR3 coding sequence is TGCGCCAGCAGCCCCTCTTGGTTGGGGAGCGGGGAACTGTTTTTT. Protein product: CASSPSWLGSGELFF.

The CDR3 nucleotides are TGTGCCAGCTCACCCGACGTTGGTCTCGACGAGCAGTACTTC. Its translation is CASSPDVGLDEQYF. This chain uses TRBV18 with TRBJ2-7; D remains unclear. This CDR3 has 14 residues. Trimming pared 3 bases from V and 5 bases from J, leaving 14 bases between. In germline, CDR1 is KGHSH, CDR2 LQKENI.

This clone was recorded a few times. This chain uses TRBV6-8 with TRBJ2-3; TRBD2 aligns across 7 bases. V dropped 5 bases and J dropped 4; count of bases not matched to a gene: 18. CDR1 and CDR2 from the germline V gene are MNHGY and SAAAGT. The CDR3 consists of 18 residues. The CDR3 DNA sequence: TGTGCCAGCAGTCCACGCCCTCACACCGGGGGGTTGGCAGATACGCAGTATTTT. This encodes CASSPRPHTGGLADTQYF.

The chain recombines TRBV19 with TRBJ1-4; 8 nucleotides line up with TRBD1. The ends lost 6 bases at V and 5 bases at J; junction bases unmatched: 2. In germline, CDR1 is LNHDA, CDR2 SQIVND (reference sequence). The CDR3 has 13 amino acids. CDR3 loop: CASRRQGNEKLFF. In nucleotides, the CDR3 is TGTGCCAGTAGAAGACAGGGGAATGAAAAACTGTTTTTT.

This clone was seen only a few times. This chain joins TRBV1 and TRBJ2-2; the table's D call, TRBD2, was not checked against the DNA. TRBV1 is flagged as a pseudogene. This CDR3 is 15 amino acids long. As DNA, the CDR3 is TGCGCCAGCAGCCAAGGAGGTGTTTCCACCGGGGAGCTGTTTTTT. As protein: CASSQGGVSTGELFF.

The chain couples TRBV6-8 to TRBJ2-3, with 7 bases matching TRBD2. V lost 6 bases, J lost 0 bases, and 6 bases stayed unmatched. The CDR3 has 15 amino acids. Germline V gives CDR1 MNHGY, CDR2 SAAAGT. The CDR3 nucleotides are TGTGCCAGCAGGGACCTAGCGGAAAGCACAGATACGCAGTATTTT. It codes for CASRDLAESTDTQYF.

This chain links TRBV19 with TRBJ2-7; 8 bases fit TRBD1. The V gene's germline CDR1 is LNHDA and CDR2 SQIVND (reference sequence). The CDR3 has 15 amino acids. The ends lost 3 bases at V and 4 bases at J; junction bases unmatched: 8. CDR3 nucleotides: TGTGCCAGTAGTATTAGGTCAGGGGGCGCGTACGAGCAGTACTTC. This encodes CASSIRSGGAYEQYF.

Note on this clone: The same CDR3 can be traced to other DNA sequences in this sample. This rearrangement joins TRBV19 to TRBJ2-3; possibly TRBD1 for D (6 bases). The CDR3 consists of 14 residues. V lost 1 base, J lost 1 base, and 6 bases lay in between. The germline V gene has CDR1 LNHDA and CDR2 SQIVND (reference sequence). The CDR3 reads CASSIAGGTDTQYF. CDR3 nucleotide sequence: TGTGCCAGTAGTATAGCAGGGGGCACAGATACGCAGTATTTT.

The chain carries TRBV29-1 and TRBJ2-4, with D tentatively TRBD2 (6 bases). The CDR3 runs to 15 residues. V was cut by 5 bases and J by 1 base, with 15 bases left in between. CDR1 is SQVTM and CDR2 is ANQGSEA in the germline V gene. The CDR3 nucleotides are TGCAGCGTTATCGAGGGCAGCGGGGCCAAAAACATTCAGTACTTC. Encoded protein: CSVIEGSGAKNIQYF.

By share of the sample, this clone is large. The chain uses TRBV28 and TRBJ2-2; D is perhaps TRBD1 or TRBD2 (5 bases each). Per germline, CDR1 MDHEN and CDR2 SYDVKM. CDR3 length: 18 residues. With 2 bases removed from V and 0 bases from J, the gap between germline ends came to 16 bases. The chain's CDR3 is CASSLVSVQGANTGELFF. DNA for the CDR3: TGTGCCAGCAGTTTAGTTTCTGTTCAGGGAGCGAACACCGGGGAGCTGTTTTTT. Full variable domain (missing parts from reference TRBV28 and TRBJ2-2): DVKVTQSSRYLVKRTGEKVFLECVQDMDHENMFWYRQDPGLGLRLIYFSYDVKMKEKGDIPEGYSVSREKKERFSLILESASTNQTSMYLCASSLVSVQGANTGELFFGEGSRLTVL.

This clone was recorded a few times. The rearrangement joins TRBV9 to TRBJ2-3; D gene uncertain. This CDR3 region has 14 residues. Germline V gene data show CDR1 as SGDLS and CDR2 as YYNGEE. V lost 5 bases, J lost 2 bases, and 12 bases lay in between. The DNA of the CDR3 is TGTGCCAGCAGTGACTTTAGAATCACAGATACGCAGTATTTT. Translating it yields CASSDFRITDTQYF.

The CDR3 is CASSYSDGWREQFF. For the CDR3, the DNA is TGTGCCAGCAGTTACTCCGACGGGTGGCGTGAGCAGTTCTTC. V and J are TRBV6-8 and TRBJ2-1; D gene uncertain. Germline lookup yields CDR1 MNHGY and CDR2 SAAAGT. V lost 0 bases and J lost 9, with 12 bases in between. The CDR3 spans 14 residues.

The CDR3 nucleotides read TGTGCCAGCAGTTCAGGCGGGGGAAGCACAGATACGCAGTATTTT. It specifies CASSSGGGSTDTQYF. This rearrangement joins TRBV11-3 to TRBJ2-3; 7 bases fit TRBD2. The CDR3 runs to 15 residues. The V gene's germline CDR1 is SGHNT and CDR2 YENEEA. The V segment lost 6 bases and the J segment 0 bases; nucleotides outside the gene matches: 6.

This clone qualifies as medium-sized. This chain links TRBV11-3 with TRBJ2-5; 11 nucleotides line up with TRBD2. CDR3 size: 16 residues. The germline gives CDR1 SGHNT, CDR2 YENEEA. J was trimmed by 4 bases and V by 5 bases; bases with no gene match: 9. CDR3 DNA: TGTGCCAGCAGCCCCAGTAGGCTAGCGGGAGGAGAGACCCAGTACTTC. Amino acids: CASSPSRLAGGETQYF. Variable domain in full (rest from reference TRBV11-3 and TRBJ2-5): EAGVVQSPRYKIIEKKQPVAFWCNPISGHNTLYWYLQNLGQGPELLIRYENEEAVDDSQLPKDRFSAERLKGVDSTLKIQPAELGDSAVYLCASSPSRLAGGETQYFGPGTRLLVL.

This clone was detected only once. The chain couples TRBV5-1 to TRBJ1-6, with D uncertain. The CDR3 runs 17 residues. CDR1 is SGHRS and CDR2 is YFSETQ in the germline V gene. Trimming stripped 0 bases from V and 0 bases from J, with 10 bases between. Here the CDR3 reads CASSLDIGSSYNSPLHF. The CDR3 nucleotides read TGCGCCAGCAGCTTGGATATTGGGAGCTCCTATAATTCACCCCTCCACTTT.

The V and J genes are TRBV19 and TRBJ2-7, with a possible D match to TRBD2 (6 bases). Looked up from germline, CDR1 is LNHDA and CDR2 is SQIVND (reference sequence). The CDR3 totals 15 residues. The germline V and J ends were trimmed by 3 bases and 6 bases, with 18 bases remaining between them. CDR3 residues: CASSMGYGRSAEQYF. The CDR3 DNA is TGTGCCAGTAGTATGGGGTATGGGAGGTCTGCCGAGCAGTACTTC.

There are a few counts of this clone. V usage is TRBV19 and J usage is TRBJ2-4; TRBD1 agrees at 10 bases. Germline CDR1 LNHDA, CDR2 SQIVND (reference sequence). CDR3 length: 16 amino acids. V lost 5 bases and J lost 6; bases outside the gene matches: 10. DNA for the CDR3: TGTGCCAGTAGTGGTCAATCCGGGACAGGGGCAAACATTCAGTACTTC. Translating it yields CASSGQSGTGANIQYF.

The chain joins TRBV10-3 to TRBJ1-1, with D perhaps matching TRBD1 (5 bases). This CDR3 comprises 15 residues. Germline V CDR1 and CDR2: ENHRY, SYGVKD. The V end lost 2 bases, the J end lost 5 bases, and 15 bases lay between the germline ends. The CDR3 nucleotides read TGTGCCATCAGTGAGGGGGATAGGGGAAGGACTGAAGCTTTCTTT. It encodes CAISEGDRGRTEAFF.

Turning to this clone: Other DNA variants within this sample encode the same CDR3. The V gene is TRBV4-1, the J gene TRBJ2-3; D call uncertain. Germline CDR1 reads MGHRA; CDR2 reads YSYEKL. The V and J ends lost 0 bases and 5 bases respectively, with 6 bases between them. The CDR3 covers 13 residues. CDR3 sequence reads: CASSQERRDTQYF. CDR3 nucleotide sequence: TGCGCCAGCAGCCAAGAGCGGCGAGATACGCAGTATTTT.

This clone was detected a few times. CDR3 coding DNA: TGCGCCAGCAGCCCCCTCAGGGGGACGGCTGAAAAACTGTTTTTT. As protein: CASSPLRGTAEKLFF. V gene TRBV1 combines with J gene TRBJ1-4; the DNA was not compared with TRBD1, the D call given in the table. TRBV1 is shown as a pseudogene. The CDR3 totals 15 residues.

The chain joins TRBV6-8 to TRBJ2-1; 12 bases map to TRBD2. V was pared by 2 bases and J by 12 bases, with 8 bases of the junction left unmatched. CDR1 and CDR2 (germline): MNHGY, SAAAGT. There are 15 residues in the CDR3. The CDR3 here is CASSYSASGGGRQFF. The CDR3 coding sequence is TGTGCCAGCAGTTACAGTGCTAGCGGGGGGGGACGGCAGTTCTTC.

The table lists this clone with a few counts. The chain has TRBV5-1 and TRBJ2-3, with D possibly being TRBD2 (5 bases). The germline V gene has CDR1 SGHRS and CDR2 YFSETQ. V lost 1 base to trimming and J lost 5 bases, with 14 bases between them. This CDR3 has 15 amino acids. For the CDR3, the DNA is TGCGCCAGCAGCTTGCGAGCGGATGATGGAGATACGCAGTATTTT. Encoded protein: CASSLRADDGDTQYF.